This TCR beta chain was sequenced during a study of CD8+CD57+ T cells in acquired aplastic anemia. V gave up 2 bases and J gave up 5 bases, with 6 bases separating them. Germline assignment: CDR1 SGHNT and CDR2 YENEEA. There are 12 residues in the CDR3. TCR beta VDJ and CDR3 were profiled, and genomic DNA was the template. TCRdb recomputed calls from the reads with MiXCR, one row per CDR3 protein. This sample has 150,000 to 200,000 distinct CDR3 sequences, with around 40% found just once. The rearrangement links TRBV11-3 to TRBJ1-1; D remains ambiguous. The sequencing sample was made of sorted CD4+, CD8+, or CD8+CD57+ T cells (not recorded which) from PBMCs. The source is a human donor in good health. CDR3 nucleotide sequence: TGTGCCAGCAGCTTATTGCAGACTGAAGCTTTCTTT. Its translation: CASSLLQTEAFF.